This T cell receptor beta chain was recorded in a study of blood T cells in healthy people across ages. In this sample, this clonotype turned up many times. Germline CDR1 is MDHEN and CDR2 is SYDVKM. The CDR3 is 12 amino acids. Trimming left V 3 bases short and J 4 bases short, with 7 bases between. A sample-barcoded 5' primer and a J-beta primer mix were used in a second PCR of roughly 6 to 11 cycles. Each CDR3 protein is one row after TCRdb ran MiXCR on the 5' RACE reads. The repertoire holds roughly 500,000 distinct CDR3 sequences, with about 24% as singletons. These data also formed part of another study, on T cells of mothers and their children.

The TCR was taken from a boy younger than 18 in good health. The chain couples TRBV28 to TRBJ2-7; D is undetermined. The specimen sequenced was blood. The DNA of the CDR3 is TGTGCCAGCAGTTTGTACGGGTACGAGCAGTACTTC. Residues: CASSLYGYEQYF.